This T cell receptor (beta chain) was observed in a study of PD-L1 blockade in urothelial cancer. Background on the study: About nine tenths of the roughly 29 patients comprised males who had bladder-origin urothelial cancer.

On this clone: Antigen: not known.

Described time point: peripheral blood 6 weeks after treatment start. The diagnosis in patients was locally advanced or metastatic urothelial carcinoma. General observations from the study: Where pretreatment blood TCR clonality fell below the median, better survival was predicted.

Germline CDR1 reads SEHNR; CDR2 reads FQNEAQ (reference sequence). The V and J ends lost 5 bases and 0 bases respectively, with 16 bases between them. CDR3 size: 16 residues. Libraries were prepared by immunoSEQ multiplex PCR; TCRdb keeps only in-frame clonotypes and omits some of them. The sample holds approximately 93,000 clones; around four fifths are singletons and the top ten take under 9.5%. The sample here was PBMCs, taken around atezolizumab (anti-PD-L1) treatment. This receptor was obtained from an older man with urothelial cancer. The chain employs TRBV7-9 and TRBJ1-1; a weak D match, TRBD1 (6 bases). CDR3 amino acids: CASSGVGASLNTEAFF. CDR3 nucleotides: TGTGCCAGCAGCGGGGTGGGGGCCTCCTTGAACACTGAAGCTTTCTTT. Full variable domain (outside the CDR3, taken from reference TRBV7-9 and TRBJ1-1): DTGVSQNPRHKITKRGQNVTFRCDPISEHNRLYWYRQTLGQGPEFLTYFQNEAQLEKSRLLSDRFSAERPKGSFSTLEIQRTEQGDSAMYLCASSGVGASLNTEAFFGQGTRLTVV.